Listed below are T cell receptor beta chains from one sample, sequenced in a study of shared clonotypes between healthy human individuals. Assay: immunoSEQ multiplex PCR; the TCRdb copy retains only in-frame clones and omits some. Altogether 600,000 to 750,000 clones are present, around 72% being singletons, with the ten largest covering around 2%. The sequencing sample was made of memory CD4+ T cells sorted from blood. Receptors originate from a woman aged 25 to 39 in good health. The CDR3 runs from the conserved cysteine through the conserved F or W. Fields, in order: V gene, clone size, D gene, J gene, CDR3 DNA, CDR3 protein. The D gene is left open where the match is weak. Clone size appears in some rows only: once, few, many, or a class for an expanded clone.

TRBV27	NA	NA	TRBJ1-1	TGTGCCAGCAGGGAACCAACGGGGAACACTGAAGCTTTCTTT	CASREPTGNTEAFF
TRBV30	once	NA	TRBJ1-2	TGTGCCTGGACCATCTTGAGGAACTATGGCTACACCTTC	CAWTILRNYGYTF
TRBV5-1	once	TRBD2	TRBJ2-1	TGCGCCAGCAGCCCCCCGGGACTAGCGGGAGCAAGGTACAATGAGCAGTTCTTC	CASSPPGLAGARYNEQFF
TRBV5-6	many	NA	TRBJ2-1	TGTGCCAGCAGCCCGGGGCCAGGGGTCATTTTAAATGAGCAGTTCTTC	CASSPGPGVILNEQFF
TRBV14	once	NA	TRBJ1-3	TGTGCCAGCAGCCGCGCTGTTGGGGCCTCTGGAAACACCATATATTTT	CASSRAVGASGNTIYF
TRBV2	NA	NA	TRBJ1-5	TGTGCCAGCAGTGAAGCAAGGGCAGGTGTCTTTGGGGATAGCAATCAGCCCCAGCATTTT	CASSEARAGVFGDSNQPQHF
TRBV6-1	NA	NA	TRBJ2-7	TGTGCCAGCAGCCTGACAGTGAGCTCCTACGAGCAGTACTTC	CASSLTVSSYEQYF
TRBV28	NA	NA	TRBJ2-1	TGTGCCAGCAGTTTTTCAGGGCGGGACTACAATGAGCAGTTCTTC	CASSFSGRDYNEQFF
TRBV7-2	NA	NA	TRBJ1-3	TGTGCCAGCAGCCTCCCAGGGGTTGGAAACACCATATATTTT	CASSLPGVGNTIYF
TRBV23-1	NA	NA	TRBJ1-5	TGCGCCCCCAGGCAGAGCAATCAGCCCCAGCATTTT	CAPRQSNQPQHF
TRBV19	NA	TRBD1	TRBJ1-1	TGTGCCAGTAGTCCCGGGACAGGGAAGATGAACACTGAAGCTTTCTTT	CASSPGTGKMNTEAFF
TRBV6-1	NA	TRBD1	TRBJ2-7	TGTGCCAGCAGTGAAGGAAAGGACAGGGTAACCTACGAGCAGTACTTC	CASSEGKDRVTYEQYF
TRBV12-5	few	TRBD2	TRBJ2-5	TGTGCTAGTGGTTTGCTGACTAGCGGCGTAGAGACCCAGTACTTC	CASGLLTSGVETQYF
TRBV13	NA	TRBD1	TRBJ2-7	TGTGCCAGCAGCCGGGACAGGGGGGACGAGCAGTACTTC	CASSRDRGDEQYF
TRBV4-1	NA	NA	TRBJ2-4	TGCGCCAGCAGCCGGTCCCTGCGGGGAGAGGTTGCCAAAAACATTCAGTACTTC	CASSRSLRGEVAKNIQYF
TRBV28	many	NA	TRBJ1-2	TGTGCCAGCAGTGTAACGGGGGGGAGAGGCTATGGCTACACCTTC	CASSVTGGRGYGYTF
TRBV5-4	once	TRBD1	TRBJ1-2	TGTGCCAGCAGCCTCCCTGGACAGGGCTACTATGGCTACACCTTC	CASSLPGQGYYGYTF
TRBV27	NA	TRBD2	TRBJ2-1	TGTGCCAGCAGTCTGGGGGGGGAGAAGGAGCAGTTCTTC	CASSLGGEKEQFF
TRBV10-3	NA	NA	TRBJ2-7	TGTGCCATCAGTGGGCCCTACTCCTACGAGCAGTACTTC	CAISGPYSYEQYF
TRBV5-1	few	NA	TRBJ2-3	TGCGCCAGCAGCTTGCGGGGTGTAGATACGCAGTATTTT	CASSLRGVDTQYF
TRBV5-1	once	NA	TRBJ2-1	TGCGCCAGCAGCTTGGCCGCAGTGTACAATGAGCAGTTCTTC	CASSLAAVYNEQFF
TRBV11-2	NA	TRBD1	TRBJ2-5	TGTGCCAGCAGCTCGAACAGGGGGACGAGGGAGCAGTACTTC	CASSSNRGTREQYF
TRBV19	NA	NA	TRBJ2-1	TGTGCCAGTAGGGGTGTAGGATCCTACAATGAGCAGTTCTTC	CASRGVGSYNEQFF
TRBV14	NA	NA	TRBJ2-1	TGTGCCAGCAGCCAAGATGGGGGCAATGAGCAGTTCTTC	CASSQDGGNEQFF
TRBV7-9	NA	TRBD1	TRBJ1-3	TGTGCCAGCAGCTTCGGGGACAGGGCTGGAAACACCATATATTTT	CASSFGDRAGNTIYF
TRBV7-6	NA	TRBD2	TRBJ2-3	TGTGCCAGCAGCAAACTAGCGGGAGTCACAGATACGCAGTATTTT	CASSKLAGVTDTQYF